This is a list of T cell receptor beta chains from one sample in a study of T cell clusters in autoimmune cytopenias. From its re-call of the multiplex PCR reads, TCRdb lists each CDR3 protein once, without DNA. Its table lists 4,500 to 6,000 distinct CDR3 sequences. Sample: peripheral blood. The receptor set was obtained from a human donor with an autoimmune cytopenia or autoimmune hepatitis (not recorded which). Each CDR3 is given with its conserved first and last residue. Each record gives: J gene, clone size, V gene, CDR3 length, CDR3 protein. Rows give clone size only sometimes, using once, few, many, or a class for an expanded clone.

TRBJ2-7,.,TRBV10-3,13,CAISGVGANEQYF
TRBJ1-1,medium-sized,TRBV6-6,14,CASRRDRSNTEAFF
TRBJ2-1,medium-sized,TRBV20-1,15,CSARFSEKNYNEQFF
TRBJ2-7,.,TRBV5-4,14,CASKLAEVSYEQYF
TRBJ2-2,.,TRBV6-6,12,CASSYSQGELFF
TRBJ1-2,medium-sized,TRBV7-9,14,CASMPPGDRGSNTF
TRBJ1-2,medium-sized,TRBV5-5,14,CASSLEGAKGGYTF
TRBJ2-1,medium-sized,TRBV20-1,14,CSALPPGGYNEQFF
TRBJ1-1,medium-sized,TRBV29-1,14,CSVAGKIMNTEAFF
TRBJ2-1,medium-sized,TRBV12-3/TRBV12-4,15,CASSSGGGVNNEQFF
TRBJ2-1,.,TRBV12-3/TRBV12-4,19,CASSLRTSGSRRGGNEQFF
TRBJ2-3,medium-sized,TRBV20-1,13,CSARFPGTDTQYF
TRBJ2-5,.,TRBV7-9,16,CASSLERGLAQETQYF
TRBJ2-5,.,TRBV28,13,CASSFQTVRTQYF
TRBJ2-5,.,TRBV5-1,14,CASSSGQTQETQYF
TRBJ1-1,.,TRBV20-1,13,CSAIATSNTEAFF
TRBJ1-2,medium-sized,TRBV5-6,15,CASSLFDRNNYGYTF
TRBJ2-6,medium-sized,TRBV7-2,16,CASSLQGHSGANVLTF
TRBJ2-5,medium-sized,TRBV20-1,13,CSARDRSQETQYF
TRBJ2-3,medium-sized,TRBV6-1,16,CASSERGIQSTDTQYF
TRBJ2-3,.,TRBV4-1,15,CASSHGGPSTDTQYF
TRBJ2-7,medium-sized,TRBV6-5,17,CASSGGLRGRVSREQYF
TRBJ2-1,medium-sized,TRBV29-1,19,CSVVGGRDKNPSSYNEQFF
TRBJ2-5,.,TRBV27,13,CASKLGREETKYF
TRBJ2-2,.,TRBV5-5,19,CASSLVVSGLEMNTGELFF
TRBJ2-1,.,TRBV5-1,15,CASSLEAGVNNEQFF
TRBJ2-7,medium-sized,TRBV30,15,CAWANAREFGYEQYF
TRBJ1-1,medium-sized,TRBV20-1,14,CSASPPMGWTEAFF
TRBJ1-5,medium-sized,TRBV7-9,14,CASSLQGFNQPQHF
TRBJ1-5,.,TRBV7-9,15,CASSLVGSGNQPQHF
TRBJ1-2,.,TRBV6-5,15,CASSQSWANSGGYTF
TRBJ2-1,medium-sized,TRBV7-9,15,CASTKGQGAVNEQFF
TRBJ2-1,.,TRBV20-1,17,CSARDRLSTSGGLEQFF
TRBJ2-3,.,TRBV25-1,13,CASSHPKQDTQYF
TRBJ1-1,.,TRBV5-1,14,CASSAGLQVTEAFF
TRBJ2-1,medium-sized,TRBV12-3/TRBV12-4,14,CASSTSRGGNEQFF
TRBJ2-3,.,TRBV6-5,14,CASSLGSRTDTQYF
TRBJ1-6,medium-sized,TRBV5-6,14,CASSSGQADPPLHF
TRBJ1-2,medium-sized,TRBV29-1,12,CSVVGAGYGYTF
TRBJ2-5,medium-sized,TRBV7-2,15,CASKIGAGWGETQYF
TRBJ2-5,medium-sized,TRBV5-4,18,CASSSRLGTSGAQETQYF
TRBJ2-1,.,TRBV12-3/TRBV12-4,15,CASSFSGRAYNEQFF
TRBJ1-6,.,TRBV27,20,CASSLSLPGGSSSYNSPLHF
TRBJ2-2,medium-sized,TRBV10-3,13,CAISKDRGGELFF
TRBJ2-1,medium-sized,TRBV6-2/TRBV6-3,15,CASRVGTSSNNEQFF
TRBJ2-1,.,TRBV27,14,CASTGSGSYNEQFF
TRBJ2-1,medium-sized,TRBV6-2/TRBV6-3,14,CASSYGTLYNEQFF
TRBJ1-2,.,TRBV9,14,CASSVGAGVDGYTF
TRBJ2-3,.,TRBV25-1,15,CASSASSGNLDTQYF
TRBJ2-3,medium-sized,TRBV30,13,CAWGRLSTDTQYF
TRBJ1-1,medium-sized,TRBV11-2,14,CASSLGQGNTEAFF
TRBJ2-2,.,TRBV5-1,14,CASSYGHNTGELFF
TRBJ2-3,large,TRBV6-1,14,CASSENSVTDTQYF
TRBJ2-1,.,TRBV2,17,CASTPLGGVSPDNEQFF
TRBJ1-6,medium-sized,TRBV19,16,CASRAKIGTEGYPLHF
TRBJ2-3,medium-sized,TRBV20-1,13,CSPGGGFTDTQYF
TRBJ2-1,medium-sized,TRBV20-1,14,CSARDTGGRYEQFF
TRBJ2-3,medium-sized,TRBV27,15,CASSQGLADTDTQYF
TRBJ2-2,.,TRBV27,14,CASSLSGLTGELFF
TRBJ2-1,medium-sized,TRBV5-1,14,CASSGSGTANEQFF